The next 32 T cell receptor beta chains were all read from a single sample in a study of blood T cell repertoires in COVID-19. TCRdb's table, derived via immunoSEQ multiplex PCR, lists solely in-frame clones and lacks some. The repertoire holds about 480,000 clones, roughly 90% seen once, with about 2% in the top ten. Sample: PBMCs or T cells enriched from blood (not recorded which). The source is a woman aged 40 to 50 who had recovered from COVID-19.

The rearrangement joins TRBV19 to TRBJ2-3; tentatively, D is TRBD2 (5 bases). Trimming removed 5 bases at V and 5 bases at J, with 8 bases between. CDR1 is LNHDA and CDR2 is SQIVND in the germline V gene (reference sequence). The length of the CDR3 is 12 residues. CDR3: CASSAGRDTQYF. DNA for the CDR3: TGTGCCAGTAGTGCGGGCCGAGATACGCAGTATTTT.

The chain couples TRBV10-2 to TRBJ2-7; 8 nucleotides agree with TRBD2. The trim removed 4 bases at V and 7 bases at J, leaving 15 bases unmatched. CDR3 length: 16 residues. The germline gives CDR1 WSHSY, CDR2 SAAADI. CDR3 sequence (DNA): TGCGCCAGCAGTGCGCCGGGACTAGGAGTCGACGGGGAGCAGTACTTC. Encoded protein: CASSAPGLGVDGEQYF.

This chain uses TRBV3-1 (or the pseudogene TRBV3-2) with TRBJ1-1, with D perhaps matching TRBD1 (6 bases). CDR1 is LGHDT and CDR2 is YNNKEL in the germline V gene (reference sequence). V lost 1 base to trimming and J lost 4 bases, with 10 bases between them. The CDR3 is 14 amino acids. CDR3 protein: CASSQVGGVTEAFF. The CDR3 coding sequence is TGTGCCAGCAGCCAAGTAGGGGGGGTCACTGAAGCTTTCTTT.

The chain has TRBV14 and TRBJ1-3; tentatively, D is TRBD1 (6 bases). The germline CDR1 and CDR2 sequences are SGHDN and FVKESK. This CDR3 is built from 18 residues. V was cut by 6 bases and J by 3 bases, with 24 bases left in between. The CDR3 protein is CASRMAGGALRDGNTIYF. The CDR3 DNA sequence: TGTGCCAGCAGGATGGCTGGGGGGGCCCTTCGGGATGGAAACACCATATATTTT.

J is TRBJ2-1 and V is TRBV19, with D uncertain. The CDR3 is made up of 16 amino acids. Germline assignment: CDR1 LNHDA and CDR2 SQIVND (reference sequence). V lost 0 bases, J lost 0 bases, and 9 bases lay in between. In nucleotides, the CDR3 is TGTGCCAGTAGTATAGAGCCGTTGAGCTCCTACAATGAGCAGTTCTTC. It is translated as CASSIEPLSSYNEQFF.

The rearrangement uses TRBV29-1 and TRBJ2-3; tentatively, D is TRBD1 (5 bases). V gave up 5 bases and J gave up 0 bases, with 21 bases separating them. Germline CDR1 reads SQVTM; CDR2 reads ANQGSEA. This CDR3 has 17 residues. CDR3 DNA sequence: TGCAGCGTTCGGAGAAGGGCAGGGCCCTCTAGCACAGATACGCAGTATTTT. Translating it yields CSVRRRAGPSSTDTQYF.

The chain carries TRBV10-2 and TRBJ2-7, with D possibly being TRBD2 (6 bases). The CDR3 contains 15 residues. V dropped 1 base and J dropped 3 bases, with 13 bases sitting between them. Germline CDR1 WSHSY, CDR2 SAAADI. The CDR3 reads CASSEFGGFNYEQYF. The CDR3 DNA sequence: TGCGCCAGCAGTGAGTTCGGGGGTTTCAACTACGAGCAGTACTTC.

CDR3 sequence: CASSPDRSYSNQPQHF. The CDR3 region has the DNA TGTGCCAGCAGTCCGGACAGGAGTTATAGCAATCAGCCCCAGCATTTT. V is TRBV6-2 or TRBV6-3 and J is TRBJ1-5; 7 bases match TRBD1. There are 16 residues in the CDR3. Germline CDR1 is MNHEY and CDR2 is SVGEGT. Unmatched junction bases numbered 7, after V lost 5 bases and J lost 0 bases.

This clone is a singleton in its sample. The chain recombines TRBV12-5 with TRBJ2-1; D gene unclear. The germline CDR1 and CDR2 sequences are LGHNT and FRNRAP. The CDR3 spans 13 residues. The V end was cut by 7 bases, the J end by 2 bases, with 9 bases between. CDR3 in amino acids: CASAVDPYNEQFF. The CDR3 DNA reads as TGTGCTAGTGCGGTTGATCCCTACAATGAGCAGTTCTTC. Supplemented by reference TRBV12-5 and TRBJ2-1, the full variable domain reads DARVTQTPRHKVTEMGQEVTMRCQPILGHNTVFWYRQTMMQGLELLAYFRNRAPLDDSGMPKDRFSAEMPDATLATLKIQPSEPRDSAVYFCASAVDPYNEQFFGPGTRLTVL.

The J gene is TRBJ2-7, the V gene TRBV5-1, with D possibly being TRBD1 (6 bases). The CDR3 is made up of 16 amino acids. V was clipped by 0 bases and J by 5 bases, with 18 bases between them. Germline CDR1 SGHRS, CDR2 YFSETQ. CDR3 nucleotides: TGCGCCAGCAGCTTGGCCGCTACAGGGATTCGTCACGAGCAGTACTTC. Protein: CASSLAATGIRHEQYF.

V usage is TRBV3-1 (or the pseudogene TRBV3-2) and J usage is TRBJ2-7; 12 bases are shared with TRBD2. This CDR3 has 16 amino acids. Per the germline V gene, CDR1 is LGHDT and CDR2 is YNNKEL (reference sequence). With V trimmed by 4 bases and J by 5 bases, 9 bases remained unmatched. CDR3 in amino acids: CASSRRLAGALHEQYF. CDR3 nucleotide sequence: TGTGCCAGCAGCCGCAGACTAGCGGGAGCTCTTCACGAGCAGTACTTC.

This clone was recorded once. This chain joins TRBV7-2 and TRBJ1-2; 9 nucleotides align to TRBD1. The CDR3 runs to 15 residues. The J segment lost 2 bases and the V segment lost 6 bases, leaving 7 bases of the junction unmatched. Germline CDR1 and CDR2: SGHTA and FQGNSA. The DNA for the CDR3 is TGTGCCAGCAGGCCTCCGGGACAGGGAAACTATGGCTACACCTTC. This gives the protein CASRPPGQGNYGYTF.

The chain joins TRBV10-1 to TRBJ1-5; possible D gene TRBD1, 6 bases. Germline values: CDR1 WNHNN, CDR2 SYGVQD (reference sequence). This CDR3 region has 13 residues. The CDR3 spells CSLSRGLPIPQHF. In DNA form, the CDR3 reads TGCTCACTCAGCAGGGGACTACCTATTCCCCAGCATTTT.

The CDR3 DNA reads TGTGCCACCAGCAGAGGAGGGAACACCTACACTGAAGCTTTCTTT. The encoded protein is CATSRGGNTYTEAFF. The V gene is TRBV15, the J gene TRBJ1-1; no reliable D call. V was cut by 1 base and J by 3 bases, with 12 bases left in between. From germline, CDR1 is LNHNV and CDR2 YYDKDF (reference sequence). CDR3 length: 15 amino acids.

This clone appeared a single time. This rearrangement joins TRBV5-5 to TRBJ1-2; the D gene is possibly TRBD1 (6 bases). Germline V gives CDR1 SGHKS, CDR2 YYEKEE (reference sequence). The CDR3 covers 15 residues. Trimming took 2 bases from V and 8 from J, leaving 19 bases between them. The CDR3: CASSFNDGRGRGYTF. CDR3 sequence (DNA): TGTGCCAGCAGCTTCAACGACGGCAGGGGACGAGGCTACACCTTC. The variable domain in full, completed from reference TRBV5-5 and TRBJ1-2, reads DAGVTQSPTHLIKTRGQQVTLRCSPISGHKSVSWYQQVLGQGPQFIFQYYEKEERGRGNFPDRFSARQFPNYSSELNVNALLLGDSALYLCASSFNDGRGRGYTFGSGTRLTVV.

This chain uses TRBV7-8 with TRBJ2-2; no clear D. V gave up 5 bases and J gave up 4 bases, with 17 bases separating them. Germline V gives CDR1 SGHVS, CDR2 FQNEAQ. CDR3 length equals 16 residues. The CDR3 DNA follows: TGTGCCAGCAGCCCACGACCCTTGACTCTCACCGGGGAGCTGTTTTTT. Encoded protein: CASSPRPLTLTGELFF.

This clone was observed at least ten times. The V and J genes are TRBV5-8 and TRBJ1-6; D is ambiguous. Per the germline V gene, CDR1 is SGHTS and CDR2 is YDEGEE. The CDR3 covers 15 residues. The V end lost 0 bases, the J end lost 10 bases, and 14 bases lay between the germline ends. The CDR3 nucleotides read TGTGCCAGCAGCTTGGTTCGCGGGGAAAGCTCACCCCTCCACTTT. It codes for CASSLVRGESSPLHF.

V and J are TRBV7-2 and TRBJ1-3; maybe TRBD1 (5 bases). CDR1 is SGHTA, CDR2 FQGNSA, per germline. The V and J ends lost 5 bases and 5 bases respectively, with 13 bases between them. The CDR3 contains 14 residues. CDR3 sequence reads: CASSAGYVRNTIYF. CDR3 sequence (DNA): TGTGCCAGCAGCGCAGGGTACGTCCGAAACACCATATATTTT.

The chain couples TRBV10-3 to TRBJ2-2; 8 bases map to TRBD2. This CDR3 has 15 amino acids. The junction had 8 bases not matched to a gene; V was cut back by 7 bases and J by 4 bases. From germline, CDR1 is ENHRY and CDR2 SYGVKD. The CDR3 DNA is TGTGCCATCACGGAAAGCCTAGCGGGCACCGGGGAGCTGTTTTTT. This codes for CAITESLAGTGELFF.

This clone has only one observation. The CDR3 loop is CASGFRNEQFF. CDR3 in DNA: TGTGCTAGTGGTTTCAGGAATGAGCAGTTCTTC. V gene TRBV12-5 combines with J gene TRBJ2-1, with unresolved D. Trimming stripped 3 bases from V and 7 bases from J, with 4 bases between. In germline, CDR1 is LGHNT, CDR2 FRNRAP. The CDR3 is 11 residues long. Variable domain in full (rest from reference TRBV12-5 and TRBJ2-1): DARVTQTPRHKVTEMGQEVTMRCQPILGHNTVFWYRQTMMQGLELLAYFRNRAPLDDSGMPKDRFSAEMPDATLATLKIQPSEPRDSAVYFCASGFRNEQFFGPGTRLTVL.

The genes are TRBV2 and TRBJ2-7; TRBD2 matches 10 bases. Losses at the gene ends were 8 bases for V and 5 bases for J; bases not matched to a gene: 6. CDR1 SNHLY and CDR2 FYNNEI come from the germline V gene. The CDR3 sequence is 13 residues long. CDR3 nucleotide sequence: TGTGCCAGCTCCACTAGCGGGACCAACGAGCAGTACTTC. This codes for CASSTSGTNEQYF. The complete variable domain, with remaining parts taken from reference TRBV2 and TRBJ2-7, reads EPEVTQTPSHQVTQMGQEVILRCVPISNHLYFYWYRQILGQKVEFLVSFYNNEISEKSEIFDDQFSVERPDGSNFTLKIRSTKLEDSAMYFCASSTSGTNEQYFGPGTRLTVT.

V usage is TRBV24-1 and J usage is TRBJ2-1; 14 bases fit TRBD2. The CDR3 runs to 16 residues. The V gene's germline CDR1 is KGHDR and CDR2 SFDVKD. V was pared by 2 bases and J by 12 bases, with 8 bases of the junction left unmatched. CDR3 coding DNA: TGTGCCACCAGTGATTCTGGACTAGCGGGAGGCCAAGGGCAGTTCTTC. Its translation: CATSDSGLAGGQGQFF.

This chain links TRBV19 with TRBJ2-2, with TRBD1 identical over 12 bases. The V segment lost 4 bases and the J segment 4 bases; nucleotides outside the gene matches: 4. The CDR3 spans 16 residues. Per germline, CDR1 LNHDA and CDR2 SQIVND (reference sequence). The chain's CDR3 is CASSRDRGLGTGELFF. In nucleotides, the CDR3 is TGTGCCAGTAGTAGGGACAGGGGGCTCGGCACCGGGGAGCTGTTTTTT.

This sequence joins TRBV27 and TRBJ2-2, with D tentatively TRBD1 (6 bases). Trimming took 6 bases from V and 2 from J, leaving 13 bases between them. The CDR3 runs to 15 residues. Germline values: CDR1 MNHEY, CDR2 SMNVEV (reference sequence). CDR3 bases: TGTGCCAGCAGGGCCTCCGGGACAAACACCGGGGAGCTGTTTTTT. This sequence encodes CASRASGTNTGELFF.

The chain uses TRBV9 and TRBJ2-5; maybe TRBD2 (5 bases). Germline CDR1 SGDLS, CDR2 YYNGEE. V was trimmed by 4 bases and J by 5 bases, leaving 18 bases between them. The CDR3 consists of 15 residues. The CDR3 protein is CASSTLSHPGETQYF. CDR3 bases: TGTGCCAGCAGCACCCTCTCCCACCCGGGGGAGACCCAGTACTTC.

This chain joins TRBV2 and TRBJ1-5; TRBD1 might be the D (5 bases). This CDR3 has 14 amino acids. The V and J ends lost 3 bases and 7 bases respectively, with 13 bases between them. The V gene's germline CDR1 is SNHLY and CDR2 FYNNEI. The CDR3 here is CASSEDLQGQPQHF. In DNA, the CDR3 is TGTGCCAGCAGTGAGGACCTCCAGGGCCAGCCCCAGCATTTT.

V and J are TRBV25-1 and TRBJ1-1; 10 bases match TRBD1. This CDR3 contains 16 residues. Germline CDR1 MGHDK, CDR2 SYGVNS. Germline trimming cut 1 base from V and 3 bases from J; bases unmatched to any gene: 5. The CDR3 nucleotides read TGTGCCAGCAGTGAATTTAAGGGGACAGGGGACACTGAAGCTTTCTTT. Translation gives CASSEFKGTGDTEAFF.

This clone was recorded a few times. The rearrangement joins TRBV13 to TRBJ1-6; D is uncertain. This CDR3 is built from 12 residues. Between the trimmed V and J ends, which lost 4 bases and 7 bases, there was a span of 5 bases. From germline, CDR1 is PRHDT and CDR2 FYEKMQ (reference sequence). This CDR3 is CASSSPNSPLHF. CDR3 bases: TGTGCCAGCAGCTCTCCGAATTCACCCCTCCACTTT.

The V call is TRBV5-1, the J call TRBJ2-2; 8 nucleotides match TRBD1. The length of the CDR3 is 16 residues. J gave up 5 bases and V 4 bases, and 10 bases lay outside the gene matches. The germline CDR1 and CDR2 sequences are SGHRS and YFSETQ. CDR3 nucleotides: TGCGCCAGCAGCCCGAGGACAGGGAGTAATACCGGGGAGCTGTTTTTT. The encoded protein is CASSPRTGSNTGELFF.

The chain has TRBV10-3 and TRBJ2-3, with 7 bases identical to TRBD1. Germline-derived CDR1 and CDR2 are ENHRY and SYGVKD. The trim removed 7 bases at V and 3 bases at J, leaving 7 bases unmatched. The CDR3 runs to 14 residues. In DNA form, the CDR3 reads TGTGCCATCAATGACAGGGTAGGAACAGATACGCAGTATTTT. Protein sequence: CAINDRVGTDTQYF.

The gene calls are TRBV12-3 or TRBV12-4 and TRBJ2-3; no clear D. Trimming removed 4 bases from V and 4 bases from J, with 3 bases in between. This CDR3 comprises 11 residues. The CDR3 DNA follows: TGTGCCAGCAGTTCGGCAGATACGCAGTATTTT. Its translation: CASSSADTQYF.

This clone was seen once. The chain employs TRBV4-3 and TRBJ2-7; possibly TRBD2 for D (5 bases). Germline CDR1 LGHNA, CDR2 YSLEER. Trimming cost V 2 bases and J 5 bases, with 16 bases left between them. The CDR3 is 15 residues long. The CDR3 region is CASSQILGRFHEQYF. Written as DNA, the CDR3 is TGCGCCAGCAGCCAAATACTAGGAAGGTTCCACGAGCAGTACTTC.